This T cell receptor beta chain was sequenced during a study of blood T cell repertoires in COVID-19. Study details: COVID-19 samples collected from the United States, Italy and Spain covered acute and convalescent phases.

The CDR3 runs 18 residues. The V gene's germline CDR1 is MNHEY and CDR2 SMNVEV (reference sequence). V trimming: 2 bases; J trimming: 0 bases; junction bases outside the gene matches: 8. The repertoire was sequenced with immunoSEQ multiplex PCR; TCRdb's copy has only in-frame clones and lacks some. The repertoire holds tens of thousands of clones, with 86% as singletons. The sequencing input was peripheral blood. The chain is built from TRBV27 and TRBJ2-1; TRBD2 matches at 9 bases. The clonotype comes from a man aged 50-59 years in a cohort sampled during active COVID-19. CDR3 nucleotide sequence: TGTGCCAGCAGTTTAGTAGCGGGGGTACTGAGCTCCTACAATGAGCAGTTCTTC. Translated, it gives CASSLVAGVLSSYNEQFF.